These T cell receptor beta chains were read from a single sample in a study of CD4 T cells in relation to SARS-CoV-2 and coronaviruses. Only in-frame clones appear in the TCRdb table, and some are missing; sequencing was by immunoSEQ multiplex PCR. The sample shows about 29,000 clones, over 75% of them seen only once. The antigens these receptors bind are not known. The sequenced material came from CD4+ T cells from PBMCs, cultured in vitro. The receptors were sampled from a human donor in good health. Both conserved end residues are part of each CDR3. For some rows the clone size is stated as once, few or many, or as a class when expanded; others skip it.

TRBJ1-1,13,few,TRBV19,CASSIGFDTEAFF
TRBJ2-5,13,NA,TRBV2,CAIPGGWQETQYF
TRBJ2-3,15,NA,TRBV10-2,CASRRTGGRPDTQYF
TRBJ1-5,12,NA,TRBV5-6,CASSTSNQPQHF
TRBJ2-5,14,NA,TRBV11-2,CASSRPTGDRTQYF
TRBJ2-5,16,NA,TRBV6-5,CASSYSGQGAPETQYF
TRBJ2-7,15,NA,TRBV5-5,CASSFGTTGSYEQYF
TRBJ1-2,14,NA,TRBV5-5,CASFRGLRDYGYTF
TRBJ1-6,12,NA,TRBV7-9,CASSSPPGSLHF
TRBJ1-4,13,NA,TRBV19,CASSIGGDSKLFF
TRBJ2-7,11,NA,TRBV19,CASKGFYEQYF
TRBJ2-1,18,NA,TRBV18,CASSPRETGAGAGNEQFF
TRBJ2-7,15,NA,TRBV5-1,CASSFYTGEGYEQYF
TRBJ1-1,14,NA,TRBV3-1/TRBV3-2,CASSQEGGHRSTFF
TRBJ1-1,14,NA,TRBV5-1,CASSKTTGTAEAFF
TRBJ1-1,16,few,TRBV14,CASSRHLGFREDEAFF
TRBJ2-7,11,NA,TRBV20-1,CSANRQYEQYF
TRBJ2-7,15,NA,TRBV2,CASRVVLQGGSEQYF
TRBJ2-3,15,NA,TRBV5-1,CASSDVAGRTDTQYF
TRBJ1-1,17,NA,TRBV7-2,CASSLHGQGVGNTEAFF
TRBJ1-2,13,NA,TRBV11-2,CASSPRAGWGYTF
TRBJ2-5,16,NA,TRBV12-5,CASGPGLAGNQETQYF
TRBJ2-2,14,NA,TRBV28,CASRLSQGGGELFF
TRBJ1-6,16,NA,TRBV6-5,CASSYSGGGRNSPLHF
TRBJ1-6,15,NA,TRBV18,CASSPSESYNSPLHF
TRBJ2-7,17,NA,TRBV19,CASSGGFGGQGTYEQYF
TRBJ1-4,17,NA,TRBV5-4,CASSKGTGTRANEKLFF
TRBJ1-1,14,NA,TRBV3-1/TRBV3-2,CASSQANGRTEAFF
TRBJ2-7,12,NA,TRBV6-2/TRBV6-3,CASSYTPYEQYF
TRBJ2-1,13,NA,TRBV6-2/TRBV6-3,CASSKGGLNEQFF
TRBJ2-2,16,NA,TRBV5-4,CASSLGGVWDTGELFF
TRBJ1-1,13,NA,TRBV9,CASSPLSGAEAFF
TRBJ1-1,13,NA,TRBV5-8,CASSLWAGTEAFF